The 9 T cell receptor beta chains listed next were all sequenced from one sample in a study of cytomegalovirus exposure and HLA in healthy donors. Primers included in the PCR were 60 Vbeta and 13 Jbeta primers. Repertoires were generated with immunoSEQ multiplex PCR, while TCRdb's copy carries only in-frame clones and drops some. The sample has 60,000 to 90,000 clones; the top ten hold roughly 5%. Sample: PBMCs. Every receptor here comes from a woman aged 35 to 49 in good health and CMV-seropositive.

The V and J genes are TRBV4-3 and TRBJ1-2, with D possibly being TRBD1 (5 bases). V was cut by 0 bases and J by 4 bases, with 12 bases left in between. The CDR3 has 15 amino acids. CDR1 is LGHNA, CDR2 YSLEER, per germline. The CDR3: CASSQDHRGSYGYTF. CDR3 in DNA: TGCGCCAGCAGCCAAGATCATAGGGGAAGCTATGGCTACACCTTC.

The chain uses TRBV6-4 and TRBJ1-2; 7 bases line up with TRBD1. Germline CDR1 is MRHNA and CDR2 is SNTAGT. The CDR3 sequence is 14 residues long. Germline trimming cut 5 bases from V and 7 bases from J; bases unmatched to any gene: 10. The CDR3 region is CASSPTGEHGGYTF. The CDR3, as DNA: TGTGCCAGCAGTCCCACAGGGGAACACGGTGGCTACACCTTC.

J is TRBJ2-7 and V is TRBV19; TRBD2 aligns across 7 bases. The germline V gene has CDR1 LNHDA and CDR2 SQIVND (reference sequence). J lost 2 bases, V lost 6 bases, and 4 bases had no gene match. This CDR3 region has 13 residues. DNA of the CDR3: TGTGCCAGTAGGGCTAGCGGCCCCTACGAGCAGTACTTC. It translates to CASRASGPYEQYF. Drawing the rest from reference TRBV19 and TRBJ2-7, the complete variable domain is DGGITQSPKYLFRKEGQNVTLSCEQNLNHDAMYWYRQDPGQGLRLIYYSQIVNDFQKGDIAEGYSVSREKKESFPLTVTSAQKNPTAFYLCASRASGPYEQYFGPGTRLTVT.

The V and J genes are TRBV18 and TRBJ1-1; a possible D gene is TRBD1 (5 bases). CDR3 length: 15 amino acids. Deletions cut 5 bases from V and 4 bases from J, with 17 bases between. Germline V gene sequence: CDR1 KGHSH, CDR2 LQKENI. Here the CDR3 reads CASSWRDSGGTEAFF. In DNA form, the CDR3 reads TGTGCCAGCTCATGGCGGGACTCCGGGGGCACTGAAGCTTTCTTT.

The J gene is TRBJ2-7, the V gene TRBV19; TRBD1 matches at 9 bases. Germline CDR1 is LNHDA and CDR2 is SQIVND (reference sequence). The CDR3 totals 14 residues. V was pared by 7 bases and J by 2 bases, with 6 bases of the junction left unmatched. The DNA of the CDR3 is TGTGCCAGTAATCCGGGACAGGGTCCCTACGAGCAGTACTTC. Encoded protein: CASNPGQGPYEQYF.

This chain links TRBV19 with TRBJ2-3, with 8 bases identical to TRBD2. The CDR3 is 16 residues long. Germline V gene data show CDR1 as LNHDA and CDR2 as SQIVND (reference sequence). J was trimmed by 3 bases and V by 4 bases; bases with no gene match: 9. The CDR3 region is CASSRAGEVSTDTQYF. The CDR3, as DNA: TGTGCCAGTAGTAGAGCGGGAGAGGTGTCAACAGATACGCAGTATTTT.

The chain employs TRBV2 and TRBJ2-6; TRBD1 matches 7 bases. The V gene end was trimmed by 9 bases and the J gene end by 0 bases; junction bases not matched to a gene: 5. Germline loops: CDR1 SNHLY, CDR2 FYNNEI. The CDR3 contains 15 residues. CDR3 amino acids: CARGDRLSGANVLTF. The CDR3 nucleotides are TGTGCCAGAGGGGACAGACTCTCTGGGGCCAACGTCCTGACTTTC. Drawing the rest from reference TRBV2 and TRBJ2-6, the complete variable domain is EPEVTQTPSHQVTQMGQEVILRCVPISNHLYFYWYRQILGQKVEFLVSFYNNEISEKSEIFDDQFSVERPDGSNFTLKIRSTKLEDSAMYFCARGDRLSGANVLTFGAGSRLTVL.

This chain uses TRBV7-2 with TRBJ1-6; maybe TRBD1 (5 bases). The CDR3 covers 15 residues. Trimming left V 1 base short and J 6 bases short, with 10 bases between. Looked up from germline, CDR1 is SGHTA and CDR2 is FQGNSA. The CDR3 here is CASSLGGHSNSPLHF. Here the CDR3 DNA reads TGTGCCAGCAGCTTAGGAGGACATTCTAATTCACCCCTCCACTTT.

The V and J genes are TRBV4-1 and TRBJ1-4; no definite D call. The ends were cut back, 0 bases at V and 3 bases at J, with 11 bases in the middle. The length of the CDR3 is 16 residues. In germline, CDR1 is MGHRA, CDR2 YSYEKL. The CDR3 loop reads CASSQDRQQSNEKLFF. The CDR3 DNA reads TGCGCCAGCAGCCAAGATCGGCAACAGTCTAATGAAAAACTGTTTTTT.